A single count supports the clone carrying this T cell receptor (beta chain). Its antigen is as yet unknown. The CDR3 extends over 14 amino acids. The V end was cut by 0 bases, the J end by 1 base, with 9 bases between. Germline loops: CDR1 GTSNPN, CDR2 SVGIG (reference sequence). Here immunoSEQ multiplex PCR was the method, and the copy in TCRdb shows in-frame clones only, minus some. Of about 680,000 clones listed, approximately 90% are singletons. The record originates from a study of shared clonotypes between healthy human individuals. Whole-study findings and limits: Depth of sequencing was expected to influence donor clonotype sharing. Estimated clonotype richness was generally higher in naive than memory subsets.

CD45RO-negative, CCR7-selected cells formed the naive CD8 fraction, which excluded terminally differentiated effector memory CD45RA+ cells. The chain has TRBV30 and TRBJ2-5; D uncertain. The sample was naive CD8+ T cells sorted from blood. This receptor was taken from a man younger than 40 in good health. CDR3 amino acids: CAWSVGSGQETQYF. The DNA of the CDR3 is TGTGCCTGGAGTGTGGGGTCAGGCCAAGAGACCCAGTACTTC.